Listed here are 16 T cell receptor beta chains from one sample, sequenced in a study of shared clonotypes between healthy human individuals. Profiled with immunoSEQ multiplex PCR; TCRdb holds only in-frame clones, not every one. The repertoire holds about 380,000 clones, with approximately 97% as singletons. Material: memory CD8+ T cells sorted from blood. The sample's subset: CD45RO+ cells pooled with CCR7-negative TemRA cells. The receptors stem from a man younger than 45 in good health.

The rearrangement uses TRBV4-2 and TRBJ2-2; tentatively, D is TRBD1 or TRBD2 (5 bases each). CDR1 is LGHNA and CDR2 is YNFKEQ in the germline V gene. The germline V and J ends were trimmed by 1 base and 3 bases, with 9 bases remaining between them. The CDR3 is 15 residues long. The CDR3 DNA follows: TGTGCCAGCAGCCAAGTTGAGGGGCACACCGGGGAGCTGTTTTTT. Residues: CASSQVEGHTGELFF.

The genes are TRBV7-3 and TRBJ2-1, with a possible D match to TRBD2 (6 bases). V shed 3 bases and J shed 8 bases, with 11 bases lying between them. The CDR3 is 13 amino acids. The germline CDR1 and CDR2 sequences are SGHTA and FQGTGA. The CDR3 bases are TGTGCCAGCAGCTTGGGCAGGGACTATGAGCAGTTCTTC. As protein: CASSLGRDYEQFF.

The CDR3 loop reads CASSLAQGSGNTIYF. Written as DNA, the CDR3 is TGTGCCAGCAGCTTAGCCCAGGGCTCTGGAAACACCATATATTTT. The V gene is TRBV7-2, the J gene TRBJ1-3; tentative D call: TRBD1 (5 bases). Germline CDR1 and CDR2: SGHTA and FQGNSA. CDR3 length equals 15 residues. Trimming shortened V by 0 bases and J by 0 bases, and 6 bases separated the two germline ends.

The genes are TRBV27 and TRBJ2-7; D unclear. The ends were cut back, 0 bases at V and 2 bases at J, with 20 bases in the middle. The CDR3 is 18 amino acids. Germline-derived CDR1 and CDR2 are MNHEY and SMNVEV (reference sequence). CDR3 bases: TGTGCCAGCAGTTTATCGCCGCAGTGGGCTATAGGTCCCTACGAGCAGTACTTC. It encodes CASSLSPQWAIGPYEQYF.

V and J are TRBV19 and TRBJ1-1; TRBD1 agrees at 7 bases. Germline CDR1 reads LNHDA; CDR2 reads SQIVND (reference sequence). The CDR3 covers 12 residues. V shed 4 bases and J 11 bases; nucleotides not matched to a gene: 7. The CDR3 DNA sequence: TGTGCCAGTAGTAGGAACAGGGGTAGTGCTTTCTTT. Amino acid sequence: CASSRNRGSAFF.

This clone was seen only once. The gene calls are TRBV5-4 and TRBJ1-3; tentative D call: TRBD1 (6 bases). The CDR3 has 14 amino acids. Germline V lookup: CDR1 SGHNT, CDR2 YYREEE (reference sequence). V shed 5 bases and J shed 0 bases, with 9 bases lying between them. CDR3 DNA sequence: TGTGCCAGCAGTCAAGGGGGCTCTGGAAACACCATATATTTT. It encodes CASSQGGSGNTIYF.

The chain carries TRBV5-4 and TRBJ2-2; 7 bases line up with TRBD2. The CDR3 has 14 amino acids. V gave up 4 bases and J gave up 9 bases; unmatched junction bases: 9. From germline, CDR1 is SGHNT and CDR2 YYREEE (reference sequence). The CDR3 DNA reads TGTGCCAGCAGCCACGAGCGGGGAGGAAGGGAGCTGTTTTTT. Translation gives CASSHERGGRELFF.

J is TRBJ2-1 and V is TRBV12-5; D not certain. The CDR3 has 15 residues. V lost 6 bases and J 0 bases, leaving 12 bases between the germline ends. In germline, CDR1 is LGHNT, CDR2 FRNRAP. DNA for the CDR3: TGTGCTAGTGGGTACTGGAAGAGCTCCTACAATGAGCAGTTCTTC. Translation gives CASGYWKSSYNEQFF.

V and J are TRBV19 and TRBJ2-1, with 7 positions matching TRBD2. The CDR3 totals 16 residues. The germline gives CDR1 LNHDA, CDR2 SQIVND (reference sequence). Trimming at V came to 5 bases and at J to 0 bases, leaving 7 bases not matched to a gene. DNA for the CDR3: TGTGCCAGTAGTCGGTGGGGCGGGAGCTCCTACAATGAGCAGTTCTTC. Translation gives CASSRWGGSSYNEQFF.

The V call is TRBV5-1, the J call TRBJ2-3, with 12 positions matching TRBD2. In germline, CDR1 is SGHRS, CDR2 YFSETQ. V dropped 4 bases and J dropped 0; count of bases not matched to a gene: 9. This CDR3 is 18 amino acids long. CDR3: CASSPMTSGSASTDTQYF. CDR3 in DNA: TGCGCCAGCAGCCCGATGACTAGCGGGAGTGCGAGCACAGATACGCAGTATTTT. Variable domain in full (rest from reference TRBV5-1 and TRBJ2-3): KAGVTQTPRYLIKTRGQQVTLSCSPISGHRSVSWYQQTPGQGLQFLFEYFSETQRNKGNFPGRFSGRQFSNSRSEMNVSTLELGDSALYLCASSPMTSGSASTDTQYFGPGTRLTVL.

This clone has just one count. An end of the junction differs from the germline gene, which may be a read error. CDR3 in DNA: TGTGCTAGCAGCTTAGGAGGGACAGGGAAAAAGACCCAGTACTTC. The encoded protein is CASSLGGTGKKTQYF. The genes are TRBV7-7 and TRBJ2-5; 9 nucleotides agree with TRBD1. The CDR3 length is 15 residues. The V gene's germline CDR1 is SSHAT and CDR2 FNYEAQ (reference sequence).

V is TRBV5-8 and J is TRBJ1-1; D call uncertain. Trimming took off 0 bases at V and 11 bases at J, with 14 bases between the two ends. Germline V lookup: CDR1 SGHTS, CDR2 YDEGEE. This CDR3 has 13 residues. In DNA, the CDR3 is TGTGCCAGCAGCTTGGCCATGTGGGGAGACGCTTTCTTT. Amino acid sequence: CASSLAMWGDAFF.

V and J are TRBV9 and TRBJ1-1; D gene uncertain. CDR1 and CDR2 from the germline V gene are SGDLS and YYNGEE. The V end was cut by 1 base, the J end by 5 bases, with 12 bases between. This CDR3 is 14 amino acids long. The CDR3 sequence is CASSVFGVGTEAFF. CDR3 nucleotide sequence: TGTGCCAGCAGCGTATTTGGGGTTGGGACTGAAGCTTTCTTT. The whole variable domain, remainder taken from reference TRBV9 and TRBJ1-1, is DSGVTQTPKHLITATGQRVTLRCSPRSGDLSVYWYQQSLDQGLQFLIQYYNGEERAKGNILERFSAQQFPDLHSELNLSSLELGDSALYFCASSVFGVGTEAFFGQGTRLTVV.

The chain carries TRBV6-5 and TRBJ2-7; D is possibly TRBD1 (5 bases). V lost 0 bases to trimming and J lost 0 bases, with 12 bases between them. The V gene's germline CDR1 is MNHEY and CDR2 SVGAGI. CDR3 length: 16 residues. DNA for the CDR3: TGTGCCAGCAGTTACTCGAGCAGGGCCCTCTCCTACGAGCAGTACTTC. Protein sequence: CASSYSSRALSYEQYF.

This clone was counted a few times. The CDR3, as DNA: TGTGCCAGCAGCTTAGCAGGGGGCAACACTGAAGCTTTCTTT. Its protein is CASSLAGGNTEAFF. The chain recombines TRBV7-8 with TRBJ1-1; TRBD1 aligns across 7 bases. J gave up 2 bases and V 0 bases, and 0 bases lay outside the gene matches. This CDR3 region has 14 residues. Germline CDR1 and CDR2: SGHVS and FQNEAQ.

The CDR3 nucleotides are TGTGCCAGCAGCGATAGGACAGGGGGCTACGAGCAGTACTTC. Amino acids: CASSDRTGGYEQYF. This chain joins TRBV5-4 and TRBJ2-7; TRBD1 matches 10 bases. Trimming at V came to 4 bases and at J to 3 bases, leaving 4 bases not matched to a gene. CDR3 size: 14 residues. Germline V lookup: CDR1 SGHNT, CDR2 YYREEE (reference sequence). The entire variable domain, with the rest obtained from reference TRBV5-4 and TRBJ2-7, is as follows: ETGVTQSPTHLIKTRGQQVTLRCSSQSGHNTVSWYQQALGQGPQFIFQYYREEENGRGNFPPRFSGLQFPNYSSELNVNALELDDSALYLCASSDRTGGYEQYFGPGTRLTVT.